This T cell receptor (beta chain) was captured in a study of CD8 T cells in ankylosing spondylitis. The CDR3 spans 14 residues. The V end lost 2 bases, the J end lost 6 bases, and 13 bases lay between the germline ends. CDR1 is MGHDK, CDR2 SYGVNS, per germline. Of note for this clonotype: The target antigen is unknown.

General study findings and limits: One TCR beta motif, made up of roughly 8 highly homologous variants, appeared characteristic of ankylosing spondylitis blood.

Molecular-barcoded quantitative 5'-RACE produced these TCR beta libraries. MiXCR, applied by TCRdb to the 5' RACE reads, yields one record per CDR3 protein. Altogether 750,000 to 850,000 distinct CDR3 sequences are present, about 11% being singletons, with the ten largest covering 0.51%. The sample comprised blood, either unsorted or a sorted T cell fraction (not recorded which). The sequence derives from a male donor with ankylosing spondylitis. V is TRBV25-1 and J is TRBJ1-2, with D possibly being TRBD1 (5 bases). CDR3 bases: TGTGCCAGCAGTGAACAGGGTCGGCGTCATGGCTACACCTTC. Residues: CASSEQGRRHGYTF.